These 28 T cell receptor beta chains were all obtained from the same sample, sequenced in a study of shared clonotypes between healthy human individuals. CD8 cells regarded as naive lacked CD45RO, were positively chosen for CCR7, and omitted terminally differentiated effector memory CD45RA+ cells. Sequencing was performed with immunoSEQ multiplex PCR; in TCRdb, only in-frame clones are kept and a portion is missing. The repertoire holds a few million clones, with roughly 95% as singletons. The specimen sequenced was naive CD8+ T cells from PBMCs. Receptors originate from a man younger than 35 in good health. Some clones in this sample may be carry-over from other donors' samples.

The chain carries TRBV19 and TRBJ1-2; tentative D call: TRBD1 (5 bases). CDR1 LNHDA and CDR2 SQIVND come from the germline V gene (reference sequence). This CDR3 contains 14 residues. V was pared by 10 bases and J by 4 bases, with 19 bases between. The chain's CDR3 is CAKARRREGYGYTF. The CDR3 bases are TGTGCCAAAGCCCGGCGCAGGGAGGGCTATGGCTACACCTTC.

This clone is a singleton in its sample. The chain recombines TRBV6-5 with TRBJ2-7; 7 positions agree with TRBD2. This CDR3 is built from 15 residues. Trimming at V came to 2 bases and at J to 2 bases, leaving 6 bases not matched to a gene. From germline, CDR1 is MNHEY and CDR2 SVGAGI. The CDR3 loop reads CASSYEGGGTYEQYF. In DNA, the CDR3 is TGTGCCAGCAGTTACGAGGGCGGGGGAACCTACGAGCAGTACTTC.

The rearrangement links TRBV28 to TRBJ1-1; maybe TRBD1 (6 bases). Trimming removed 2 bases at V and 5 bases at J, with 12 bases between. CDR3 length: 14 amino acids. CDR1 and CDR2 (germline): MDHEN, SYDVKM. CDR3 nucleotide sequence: TGTGCCAGCAGTTTAATCGACAGGACGACTGAAGCTTTCTTT. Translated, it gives CASSLIDRTTEAFF.

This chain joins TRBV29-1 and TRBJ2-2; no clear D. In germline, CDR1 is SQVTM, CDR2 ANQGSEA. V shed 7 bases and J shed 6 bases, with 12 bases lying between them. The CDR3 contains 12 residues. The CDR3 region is CSAPDPAGELFF. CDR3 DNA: TGCAGCGCCCCGGACCCCGCCGGGGAGCTGTTTTTT.

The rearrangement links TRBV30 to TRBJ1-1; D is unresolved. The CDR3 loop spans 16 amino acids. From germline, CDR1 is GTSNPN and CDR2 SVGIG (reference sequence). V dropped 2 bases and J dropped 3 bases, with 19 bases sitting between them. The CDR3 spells CAWSTIPYPSDTEAFF. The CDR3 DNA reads TGTGCCTGGAGTACGATCCCTTACCCCTCGGACACTGAAGCTTTCTTT.

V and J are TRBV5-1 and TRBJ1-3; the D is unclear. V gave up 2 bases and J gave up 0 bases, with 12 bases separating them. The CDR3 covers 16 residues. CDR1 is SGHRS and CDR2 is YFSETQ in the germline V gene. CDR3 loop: CASSFNYDGSGNTIYF. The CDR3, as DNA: TGCGCCAGCAGCTTCAACTATGATGGCTCTGGAAACACCATATATTTT. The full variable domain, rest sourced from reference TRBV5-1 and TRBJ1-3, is KAGVTQTPRYLIKTRGQQVTLSCSPISGHRSVSWYQQTPGQGLQFLFEYFSETQRNKGNFPGRFSGRQFSNSRSEMNVSTLELGDSALYLCASSFNYDGSGNTIYFGEGSWLTVV.

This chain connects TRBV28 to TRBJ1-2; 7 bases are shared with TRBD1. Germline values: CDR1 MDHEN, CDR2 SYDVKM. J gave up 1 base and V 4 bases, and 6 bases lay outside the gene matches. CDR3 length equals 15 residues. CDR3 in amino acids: CASSSPGTDNYGYTF. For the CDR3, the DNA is TGTGCCAGCAGTTCTCCCGGGACAGATAACTATGGCTACACCTTC.

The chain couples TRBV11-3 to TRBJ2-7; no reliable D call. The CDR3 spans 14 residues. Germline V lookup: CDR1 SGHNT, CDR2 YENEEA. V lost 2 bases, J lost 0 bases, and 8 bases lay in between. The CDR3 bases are TGTGCCAGCAGCTTATTTGGCTACTCCTACGAGCAGTACTTC. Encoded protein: CASSLFGYSYEQYF.

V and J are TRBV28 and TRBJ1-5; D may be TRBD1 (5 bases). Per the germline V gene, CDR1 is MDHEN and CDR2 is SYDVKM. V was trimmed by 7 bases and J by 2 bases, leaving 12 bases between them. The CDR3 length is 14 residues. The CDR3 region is CASIVGVGNQPQHF. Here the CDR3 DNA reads TGTGCCAGCATTGTAGGGGTAGGCAATCAGCCCCAGCATTTT.

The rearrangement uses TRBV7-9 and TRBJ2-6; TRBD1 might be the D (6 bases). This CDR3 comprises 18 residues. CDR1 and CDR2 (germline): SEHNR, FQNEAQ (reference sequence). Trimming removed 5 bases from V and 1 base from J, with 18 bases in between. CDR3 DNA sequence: TGTGCCAGCAGCCCCCGGGACACCAAGCCATCTGGGGCCAACGTCCTGACTTTC. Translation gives CASSPRDTKPSGANVLTF. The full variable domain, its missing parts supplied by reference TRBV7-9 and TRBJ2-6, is DTGVSQNPRHKITKRGQNVTFRCDPISEHNRLYWYRQTLGQGPEFLTYFQNEAQLEKSRLLSDRFSAERPKGSFSTLEIQRTEQGDSAMYLCASSPRDTKPSGANVLTFGAGSRLTVL.

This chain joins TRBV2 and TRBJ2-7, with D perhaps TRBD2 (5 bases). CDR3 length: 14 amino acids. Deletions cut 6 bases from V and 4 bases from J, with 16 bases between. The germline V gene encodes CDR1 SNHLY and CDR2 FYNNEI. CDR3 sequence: CASSQPGFRYEQYF. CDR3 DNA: TGTGCCAGCAGCCAACCGGGGTTCCGGTACGAGCAGTACTTC.

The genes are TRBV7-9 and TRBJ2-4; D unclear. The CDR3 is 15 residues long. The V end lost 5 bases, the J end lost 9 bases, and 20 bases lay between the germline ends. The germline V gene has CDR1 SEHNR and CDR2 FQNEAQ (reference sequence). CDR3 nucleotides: TGTGCCAGCAGCCTAGAGCGCTCCGTATTTGGCATTCAGTACTTC. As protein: CASSLERSVFGIQYF.

The CDR3 spells CASSDSNGVALPNEQFF. CDR3 nucleotides: TGTGCCAGCAGTGACTCGAACGGGGTAGCCTTGCCCAATGAGCAGTTCTTC. The chain has TRBV6-4 and TRBJ2-1; maybe TRBD2 (5 bases). The V gene lost 0 bases and the J gene lost 6 bases, with 18 bases spanning the gap. This CDR3 has 17 residues. The germline gives CDR1 MRHNA, CDR2 SNTAGT.

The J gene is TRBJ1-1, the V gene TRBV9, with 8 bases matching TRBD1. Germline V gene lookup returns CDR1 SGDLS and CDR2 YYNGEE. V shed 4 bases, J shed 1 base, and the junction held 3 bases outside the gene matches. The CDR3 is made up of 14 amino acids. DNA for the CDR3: TGTGCCAGCAGCAAAGACAGGGGGAACACTGAAGCTTTCTTT. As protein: CASSKDRGNTEAFF. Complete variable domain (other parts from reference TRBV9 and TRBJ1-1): DSGVTQTPKHLITATGQRVTLRCSPRSGDLSVYWYQQSLDQGLQFLIQYYNGEERAKGNILERFSAQQFPDLHSELNLSSLELGDSALYFCASSKDRGNTEAFFGQGTRLTVV.

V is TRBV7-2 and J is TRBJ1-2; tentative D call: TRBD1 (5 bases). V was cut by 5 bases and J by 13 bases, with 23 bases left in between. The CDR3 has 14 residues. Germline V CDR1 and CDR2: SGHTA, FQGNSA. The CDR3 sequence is CASSPTRDLSTGTF. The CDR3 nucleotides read TGTGCCAGCAGCCCGACTAGGGACCTTTCTACCGGCACCTTC.

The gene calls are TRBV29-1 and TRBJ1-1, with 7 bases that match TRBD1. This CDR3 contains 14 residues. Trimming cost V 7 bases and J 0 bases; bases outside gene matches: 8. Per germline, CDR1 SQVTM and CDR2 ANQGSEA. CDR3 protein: CSAVTGAMNTEAFF. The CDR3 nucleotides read TGCAGCGCTGTCACAGGGGCCATGAACACTGAAGCTTTCTTT.

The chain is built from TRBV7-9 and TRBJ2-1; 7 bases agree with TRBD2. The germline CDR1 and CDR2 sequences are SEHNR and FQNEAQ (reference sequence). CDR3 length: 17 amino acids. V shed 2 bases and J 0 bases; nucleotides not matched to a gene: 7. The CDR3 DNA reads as TGTGCCAGCAGCTTAACTCAGCGGGGAAGCTCCTACAATGAGCAGTTCTTC. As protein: CASSLTQRGSSYNEQFF.

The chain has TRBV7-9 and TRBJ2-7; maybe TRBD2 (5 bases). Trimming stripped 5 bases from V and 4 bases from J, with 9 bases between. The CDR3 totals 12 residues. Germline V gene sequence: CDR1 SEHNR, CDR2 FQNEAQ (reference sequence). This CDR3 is CASSNTGYEQYF. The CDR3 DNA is TGTGCCAGCAGCAACACGGGGTACGAGCAGTACTTC.

In nucleotides, the CDR3 is TGTGCCATCAGACCCACCCCTAGCCGGGAGCCGAACACCGGGGAGCTGTTTTTT. Translating gives CAIRPTPSREPNTGELFF. The genes are TRBV10-3 and TRBJ2-2; the D gene is possibly TRBD2 (6 bases). The CDR3 contains 18 residues. V was shortened by 6 bases and J by 0 bases, with 20 bases between the two germline ends. Looked up from germline, CDR1 is ENHRY and CDR2 is SYGVKD.

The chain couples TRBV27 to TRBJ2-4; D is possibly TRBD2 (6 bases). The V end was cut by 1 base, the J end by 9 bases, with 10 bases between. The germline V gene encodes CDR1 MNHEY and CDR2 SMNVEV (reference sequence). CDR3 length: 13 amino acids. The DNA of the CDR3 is TGTGCCAGCAGTTTATGGGGGGAGTCCATTCAGTACTTC. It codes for CASSLWGESIQYF.

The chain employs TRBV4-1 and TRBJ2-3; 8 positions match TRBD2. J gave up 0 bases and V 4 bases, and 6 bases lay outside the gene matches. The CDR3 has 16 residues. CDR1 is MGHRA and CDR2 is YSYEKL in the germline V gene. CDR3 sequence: CASSRELAASTDTQYF. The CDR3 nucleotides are TGCGCCAGCAGCCGAGAACTAGCGGCCAGCACAGATACGCAGTATTTT.

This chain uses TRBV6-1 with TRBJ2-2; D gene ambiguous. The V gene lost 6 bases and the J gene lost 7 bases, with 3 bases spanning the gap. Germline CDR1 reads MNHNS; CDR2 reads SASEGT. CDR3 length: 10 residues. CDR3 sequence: CASRLGELFF. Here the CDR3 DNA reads TGTGCCAGCAGGCTCGGGGAGCTGTTTTTT.

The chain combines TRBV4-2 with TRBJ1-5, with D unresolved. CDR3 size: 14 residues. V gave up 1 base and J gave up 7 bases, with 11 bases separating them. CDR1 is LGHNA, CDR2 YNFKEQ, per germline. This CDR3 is CASSQVTGSQPQHF. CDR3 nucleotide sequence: TGTGCCAGCAGCCAAGTCACCGGGTCCCAGCCCCAGCATTTT.

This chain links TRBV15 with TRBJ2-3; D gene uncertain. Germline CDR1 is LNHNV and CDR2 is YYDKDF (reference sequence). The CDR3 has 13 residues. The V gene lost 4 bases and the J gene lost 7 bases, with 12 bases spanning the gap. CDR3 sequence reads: CATSTRTVYTQYF. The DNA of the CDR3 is TGTGCCACCAGCACTCGGACGGTTTATACGCAGTATTTT.

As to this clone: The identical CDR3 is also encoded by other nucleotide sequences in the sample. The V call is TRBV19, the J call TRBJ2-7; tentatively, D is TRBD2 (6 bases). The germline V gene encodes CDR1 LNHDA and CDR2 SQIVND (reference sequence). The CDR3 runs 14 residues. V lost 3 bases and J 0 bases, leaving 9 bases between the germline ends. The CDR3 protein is CASSIGGSSYEQYF. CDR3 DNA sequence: TGTGCCAGTAGTATTGGGGGGTCCTCCTACGAGCAGTACTTC.

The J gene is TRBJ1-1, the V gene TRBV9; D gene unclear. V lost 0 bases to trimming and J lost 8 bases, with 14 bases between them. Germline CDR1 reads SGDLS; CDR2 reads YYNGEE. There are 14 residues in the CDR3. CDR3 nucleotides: TGTGCCAGCAGCGTAGCTGGTGGCGGAAGAGAAGCTTTCTTT. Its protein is CASSVAGGGREAFF.

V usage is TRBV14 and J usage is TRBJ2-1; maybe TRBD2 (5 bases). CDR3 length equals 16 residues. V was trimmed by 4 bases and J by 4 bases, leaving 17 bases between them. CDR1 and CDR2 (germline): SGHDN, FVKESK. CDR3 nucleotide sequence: TGTGCCAGCAGCCCCCCTAGCCCGACGCCATACAATGAGCAGTTCTTC. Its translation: CASSPPSPTPYNEQFF.

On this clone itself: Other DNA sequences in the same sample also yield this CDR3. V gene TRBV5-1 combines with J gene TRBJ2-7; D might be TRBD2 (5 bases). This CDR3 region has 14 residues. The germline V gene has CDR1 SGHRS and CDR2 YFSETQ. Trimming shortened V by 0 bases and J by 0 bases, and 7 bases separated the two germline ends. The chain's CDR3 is CASSLAGGSYEQYF. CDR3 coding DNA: TGCGCCAGCAGCTTGGCCGGAGGCTCCTACGAGCAGTACTTC.